The sequence of this T cell receptor (beta chain) was determined in a study of blood T cells in healthy people across ages. Whole-study findings and limits: As age increased, TCR beta diversity per million T cells fell in a roughly linear fashion. More naive CD4+ cells and higher diversity marked long-lived donors relative to aged donors. Diversity estimates drawn from one million T cells were deemed underestimates.

As regards this clonotype: Its cognate antigen is unknown.

The CDR3 spans 14 residues. Between the trimmed V and J ends, which lost 2 bases and 9 bases, there was a span of 14 bases. Germline V CDR1 and CDR2: MNHEY, SMNVEV (reference sequence). It was with a sample-barcoded 5' primer and a J-beta primer mix that a second PCR of roughly 7 to 12 cycles was run. Template switching added a 12-random-nucleotide identifier to every cDNA molecule. TCRdb re-derived calls from the 5' RACE reads in MiXCR, one entry per CDR3 protein. The sample yields roughly 830,000 distinct CDR3 sequences, around two thirds seen once. The sequenced sample consisted of blood. The sequence was collected from a man aged 30 to 39 in good health. This sequence joins TRBV27 and TRBJ2-1, with D possibly TRBD2 on 6 matching bases. CDR3 region: CASSLILKGGEQFF. Here the CDR3 DNA reads TGTGCCAGCAGTTTAATTTTGAAGGGAGGTGAGCAGTTCTTC.